This T cell receptor (beta chain) stems from a study of blood T cell repertoires in COVID-19. Study as a whole: From the United States, Italy and Spain came samples of acute and convalescent COVID-19. From T cells, B-cell-depleted T cells, or PBMCs came the material, which was cDNA or gDNA.

The repertoire was sequenced with immunoSEQ multiplex PCR; TCRdb's copy has only in-frame clones and lacks some. Among 45,000 to 65,000 clones listed, roughly 91% were seen once. This CDR3 region has 16 residues. The V and J ends lost 3 bases and 1 base, in that order; junction bases with no gene match: 5. From germline, CDR1 is KGHSH and CDR2 LQKENI. The V and J genes are TRBV18 and TRBJ2-3, with 9 nucleotides matching TRBD2. This clonotype was obtained from a human donor in a cohort sampled during active COVID-19. The specimen was peripheral blood. The CDR3 loop is CASSPRLAGGTDTQYF. The CDR3 bases are TGTGCCAGCTCACCCCGATTAGCGGGAGGCACAGATACGCAGTATTTT.